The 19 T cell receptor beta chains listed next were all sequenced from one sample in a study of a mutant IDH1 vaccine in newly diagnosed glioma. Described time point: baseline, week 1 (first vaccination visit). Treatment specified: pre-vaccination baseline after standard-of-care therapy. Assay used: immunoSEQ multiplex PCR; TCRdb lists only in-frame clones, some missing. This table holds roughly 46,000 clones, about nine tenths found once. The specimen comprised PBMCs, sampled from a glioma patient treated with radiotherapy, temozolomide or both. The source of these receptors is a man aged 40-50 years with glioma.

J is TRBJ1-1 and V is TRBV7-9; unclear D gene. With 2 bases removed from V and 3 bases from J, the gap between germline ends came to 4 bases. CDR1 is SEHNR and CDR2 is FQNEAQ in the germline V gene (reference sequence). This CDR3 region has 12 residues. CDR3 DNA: TGTGCCAGCAGCTTATCCGACACTGAAGCTTTCTTT. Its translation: CASSLSDTEAFF.

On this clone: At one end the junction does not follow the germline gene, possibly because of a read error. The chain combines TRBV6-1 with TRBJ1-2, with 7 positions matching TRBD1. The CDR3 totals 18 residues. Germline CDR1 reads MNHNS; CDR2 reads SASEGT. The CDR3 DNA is TGTGCCAGCAGCGAAGTTACGATCCGAACAGGGGACAGCTATGGCTACACCTTC. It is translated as CASSEVTIRTGDSYGYTF.

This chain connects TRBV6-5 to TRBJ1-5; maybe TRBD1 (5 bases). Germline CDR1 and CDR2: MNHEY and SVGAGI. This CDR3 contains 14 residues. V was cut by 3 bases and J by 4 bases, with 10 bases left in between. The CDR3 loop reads CASSYAGGNQPQHF. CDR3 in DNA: TGTGCCAGCAGTTATGCGGGGGGGAATCAGCCCCAGCATTTT.

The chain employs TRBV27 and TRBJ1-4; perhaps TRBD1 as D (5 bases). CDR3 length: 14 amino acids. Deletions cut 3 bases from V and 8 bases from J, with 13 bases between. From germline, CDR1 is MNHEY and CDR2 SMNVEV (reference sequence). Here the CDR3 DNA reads TGTGCCAGCAGTTTGGTAGGGGTTAACGAAAAACTGTTTTTT. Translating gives CASSLVGVNEKLFF.

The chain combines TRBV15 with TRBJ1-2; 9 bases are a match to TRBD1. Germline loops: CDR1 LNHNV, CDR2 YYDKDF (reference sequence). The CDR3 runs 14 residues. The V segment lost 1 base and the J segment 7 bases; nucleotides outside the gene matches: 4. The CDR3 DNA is TGTGCCACCAGCAGAGCGGGGACAGGGAGTGGCTACACCTTC. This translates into CATSRAGTGSGYTF.

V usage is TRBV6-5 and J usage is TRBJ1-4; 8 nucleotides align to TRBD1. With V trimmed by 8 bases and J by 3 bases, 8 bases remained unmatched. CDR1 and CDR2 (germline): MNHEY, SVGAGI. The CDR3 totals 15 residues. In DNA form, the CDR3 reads TGTGCCAGCTCTAACAGGGGGTTAGCTAATGAAAAACTGTTTTTT. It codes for CASSNRGLANEKLFF.

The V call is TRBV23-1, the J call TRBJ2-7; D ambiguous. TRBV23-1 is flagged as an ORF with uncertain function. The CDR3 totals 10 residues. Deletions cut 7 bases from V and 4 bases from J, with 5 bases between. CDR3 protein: CASTVYEQYF. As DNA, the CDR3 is TGCGCCAGCACAGTTTACGAGCAGTACTTC.

The DNA for the CDR3 is TGTGCCAGCAGTTTAGGCCCCTCCTACTACGAGCAGTACTTC. This gives the protein CASSLGPSYYEQYF. The genes are TRBV27 and TRBJ2-7; D remains ambiguous. The CDR3 extends over 14 amino acids. V lost 2 bases and J 3 bases, leaving 11 bases between the germline ends. Germline CDR1 MNHEY, CDR2 SMNVEV (reference sequence).

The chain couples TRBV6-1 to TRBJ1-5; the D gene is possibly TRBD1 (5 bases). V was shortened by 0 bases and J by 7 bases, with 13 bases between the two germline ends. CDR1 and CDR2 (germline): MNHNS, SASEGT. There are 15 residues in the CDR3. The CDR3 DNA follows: TGTGCCAGCAGTGAAGCCGGACAACAAGTGCAGCCCCAGCATTTT. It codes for CASSEAGQQVQPQHF.

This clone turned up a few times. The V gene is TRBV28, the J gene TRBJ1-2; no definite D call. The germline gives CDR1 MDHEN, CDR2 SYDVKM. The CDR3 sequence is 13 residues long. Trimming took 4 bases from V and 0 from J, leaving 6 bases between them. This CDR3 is CASSSISNYGYTF. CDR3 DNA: TGTGCCAGCAGTTCAATCTCTAACTATGGCTACACCTTC.

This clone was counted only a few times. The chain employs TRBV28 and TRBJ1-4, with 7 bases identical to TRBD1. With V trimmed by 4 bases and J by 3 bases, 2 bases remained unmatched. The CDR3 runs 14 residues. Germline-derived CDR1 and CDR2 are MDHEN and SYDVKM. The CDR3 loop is CASSSGQSNEKLFF. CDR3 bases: TGTGCCAGCAGTTCGGGACAGTCTAATGAAAAACTGTTTTTT. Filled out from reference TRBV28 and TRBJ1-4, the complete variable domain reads DVKVTQSSRYLVKRTGEKVFLECVQDMDHENMFWYRQDPGLGLRLIYFSYDVKMKEKGDIPEGYSVSREKKERFSLILESASTNQTSMYLCASSSGQSNEKLFFGSGTQLSVL.

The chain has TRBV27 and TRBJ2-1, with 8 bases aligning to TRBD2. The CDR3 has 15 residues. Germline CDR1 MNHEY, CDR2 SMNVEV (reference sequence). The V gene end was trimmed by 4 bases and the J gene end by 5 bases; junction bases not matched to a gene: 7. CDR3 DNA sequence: TGTGCCAGCAGTTCCCCTAGCGGGTCAAACAATGAGCAGTTCTTC. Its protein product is CASSSPSGSNNEQFF.

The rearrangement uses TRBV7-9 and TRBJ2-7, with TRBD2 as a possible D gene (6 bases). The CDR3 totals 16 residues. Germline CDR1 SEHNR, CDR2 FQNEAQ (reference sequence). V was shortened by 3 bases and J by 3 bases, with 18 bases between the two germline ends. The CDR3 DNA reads TGTGCCAGCAGCTTTATTGCGGGACTTGAGAACTACGAGCAGTACTTC. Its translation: CASSFIAGLENYEQYF.

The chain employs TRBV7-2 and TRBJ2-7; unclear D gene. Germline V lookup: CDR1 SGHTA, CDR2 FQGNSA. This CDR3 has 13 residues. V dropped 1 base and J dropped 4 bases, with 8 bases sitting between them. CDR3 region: CASSLGGTYEQYF. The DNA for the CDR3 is TGTGCCAGCAGCTTAGGCGGTACTTACGAGCAGTACTTC.

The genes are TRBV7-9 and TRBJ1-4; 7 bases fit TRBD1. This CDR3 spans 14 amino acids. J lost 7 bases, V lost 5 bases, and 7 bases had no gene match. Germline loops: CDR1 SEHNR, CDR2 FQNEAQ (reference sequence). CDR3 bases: TGTGCCAGCAGCCTAAGACAGGGTGGTGAAAAACTGTTTTTT. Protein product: CASSLRQGGEKLFF.

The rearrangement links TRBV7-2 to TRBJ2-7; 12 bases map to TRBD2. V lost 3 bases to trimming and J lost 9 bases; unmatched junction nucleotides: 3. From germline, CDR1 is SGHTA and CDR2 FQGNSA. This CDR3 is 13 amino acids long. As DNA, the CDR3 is TGTGCCAGCAGCTTTTTACTAGCGGGGGGGCAGTACTTC. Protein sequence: CASSFLLAGGQYF. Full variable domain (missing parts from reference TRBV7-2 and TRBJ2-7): GAGVSQSPSNKVTEKGKDVELRCDPISGHTALYWYRQSLGQGLEFLIYFQGNSAPDKSGLPSDRFSAERTGGSVSTLTIQRTQQEDSAVYLCASSFLLAGGQYFGPGTRLTVT.

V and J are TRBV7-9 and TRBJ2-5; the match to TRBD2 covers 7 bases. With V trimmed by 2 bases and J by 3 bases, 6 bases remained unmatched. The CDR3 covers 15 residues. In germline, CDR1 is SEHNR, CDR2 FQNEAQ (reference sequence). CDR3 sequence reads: CASSLLAGAKETQYF. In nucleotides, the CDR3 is TGTGCCAGCAGCTTACTCGCGGGAGCTAAAGAGACCCAGTACTTC. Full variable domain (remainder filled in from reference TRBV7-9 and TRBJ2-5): DTGVSQNPRHKITKRGQNVTFRCDPISEHNRLYWYRQTLGQGPEFLTYFQNEAQLEKSRLLSDRFSAERPKGSFSTLEIQRTEQGDSAMYLCASSLLAGAKETQYFGPGTRLLVL.

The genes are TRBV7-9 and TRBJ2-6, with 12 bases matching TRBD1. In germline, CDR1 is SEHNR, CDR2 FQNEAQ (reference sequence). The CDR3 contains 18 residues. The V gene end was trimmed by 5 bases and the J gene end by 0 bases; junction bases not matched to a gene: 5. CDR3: CASSAGTGGPSGANVLTF. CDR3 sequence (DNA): TGTGCCAGCAGCGCAGGGACAGGGGGCCCCTCTGGGGCCAACGTCCTGACTTTC.

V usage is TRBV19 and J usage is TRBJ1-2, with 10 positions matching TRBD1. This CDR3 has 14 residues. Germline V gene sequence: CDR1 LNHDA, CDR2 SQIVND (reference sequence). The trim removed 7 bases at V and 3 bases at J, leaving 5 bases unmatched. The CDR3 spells CASTPGQGYYGYTF. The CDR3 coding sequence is TGTGCCAGTACCCCGGGACAGGGGTACTATGGCTACACCTTC.